The 22 T cell receptor beta chains below come from one sample, sequenced in a study of shared clonotypes between healthy human individuals. Profiled with immunoSEQ multiplex PCR; TCRdb holds only in-frame clones, not every one. The sample contains hundreds of thousands of clones, less than 75% of which appear only once. The sequencing input was memory CD4+ T cells sorted from blood. Subset reported: CD45RA-negative fraction. Receptor source: a man under 40 in good health.

This clone occurred once. The chain uses TRBV11-2 and TRBJ2-5; TRBD1 agrees at 8 bases. Germline V gene sequence: CDR1 SGHAT, CDR2 FQNNGV. CDR3 length: 15 amino acids. V shed 5 bases, J shed 3 bases, and the junction held 8 bases outside the gene matches. In DNA form, the CDR3 reads TGTGCCAGCAGCCACGGGGACAGGCAAGAAGAGACCCAGTACTTC. It is translated as CASSHGDRQEETQYF.

This chain joins TRBV4-1 and TRBJ2-1; the D is unclear. Germline CDR1 MGHRA, CDR2 YSYEKL. V gave up 1 base and J gave up 6 bases, with 13 bases separating them. CDR3 size: 15 residues. The CDR3: CASSQVFPTVNEQFF. Written as DNA, the CDR3 is TGCGCCAGCAGCCAAGTTTTTCCAACGGTCAATGAGCAGTTCTTC.

The chain recombines TRBV28 with TRBJ1-2; 8 positions match TRBD1. Germline assignment: CDR1 MDHEN and CDR2 SYDVKM. Trimming removed 3 bases from V and 9 bases from J; junction bases left unmatched: 12. The CDR3 sequence is 15 residues long. The CDR3 DNA follows: TGTGCCAGCAGTTTTGGTCAGGGGGCGGTTCATAGCTACACCTTC. Protein sequence: CASSFGQGAVHSYTF.

This chain uses TRBV5-4 with TRBJ2-7, with D maybe TRBD1 (6 bases). The CDR3 is made up of 13 amino acids. Trimming left V 4 bases short and J 4 bases short, with 12 bases between. From germline, CDR1 is SGHNT and CDR2 YYREEE (reference sequence). CDR3 nucleotides: TGTGCCAGCAGCGTACAACAGGGATACGAGCAGTACTTC. Its translation is CASSVQQGYEQYF.

This chain joins TRBV5-6 and TRBJ1-2; D is possibly TRBD1 (6 bases). From germline, CDR1 is SGHDT and CDR2 YYEEEE. The CDR3 is 14 amino acids. V was cut by 2 bases and J by 2 bases, with 10 bases left in between. The CDR3 region has the DNA TGTGCCAGCAGCTTTTTCGGGACAAACTATGGCTACACCTTC. Its protein is CASSFFGTNYGYTF.

The chain links TRBV29-1 to TRBJ1-5; D perhaps matches TRBD1 (6 bases). CDR3 size: 13 residues. The V end was cut by 2 bases, the J end by 8 bases, with 13 bases between. The germline CDR1 and CDR2 sequences are SQVTM and ANQGSEA. The CDR3 nucleotides are TGCAGCGTTGAAAGACAGGAGATTGAGCCCCAGCATTTT. It translates to CSVERQEIEPQHF.

The count of this clone is one. The chain combines TRBV18 with TRBJ1-4; maybe TRBD1 (5 bases). V dropped 2 bases and J dropped 1 base, with 11 bases sitting between them. Germline-derived CDR1 and CDR2 are KGHSH and LQKENI. This CDR3 spans 16 amino acids. The chain's CDR3 is CASSPIHGGTNEKLFF. CDR3 sequence (DNA): TGTGCCAGCTCACCAATTCACGGGGGAACTAATGAAAAACTGTTTTTT.

The genes are TRBV5-1 and TRBJ2-7; TRBD1 aligns across 9 bases. The CDR3 sequence is 14 residues long. Unmatched junction bases numbered 4, after V lost 1 base and J lost 5 bases. The germline V gene has CDR1 SGHRS and CDR2 YFSETQ. The CDR3 bases are TGCGCCAGCAGCTTGCGGGGACAGGGAGACGAGCAGTACTTC. Its protein is CASSLRGQGDEQYF.

The V gene is TRBV30, the J gene TRBJ1-3, with 9 nucleotides matching TRBD1. This CDR3 contains 14 residues. Germline-derived CDR1 and CDR2 are GTSNPN and SVGIG (reference sequence). V was clipped by 6 bases and J by 0 bases; unmatched bases: 3. The CDR3 bases are TGTGCCTGTGACAGGGGGTTCTCTGGAAACACCATATATTTT. Its protein product is CACDRGFSGNTIYF.

The chain links TRBV2 to TRBJ1-2; 7 positions agree with TRBD1. Germline trimming cut 5 bases from V and 5 bases from J; bases unmatched to any gene: 14. Germline assignment: CDR1 SNHLY and CDR2 FYNNEI. This CDR3 has 16 amino acids. The CDR3 sequence: CASSYVGGDSRYGYTF. CDR3 bases: TGTGCCAGCAGTTACGTGGGGGGGGACAGCCGATATGGCTACACCTTC.

This clone came up many times. This CDR3 is also generated by other DNA sequences in the sample. The CDR3: CASSLARSYEQYF. The CDR3, as DNA: TGTGCCAGCAGTTTGGCTAGAAGCTACGAGCAGTACTTC. The chain uses TRBV28 and TRBJ2-7; no firm D call. The CDR3 is 13 residues long. Germline V gene lookup returns CDR1 MDHEN and CDR2 SYDVKM. The germline V and J ends were trimmed by 3 bases and 3 bases, with 9 bases remaining between them.

This clone was seen more than once but under ten times. V gene TRBV7-9 combines with J gene TRBJ2-7; tentative D call: TRBD1 (8 bases). V was shortened by 8 bases and J by 2 bases, with 16 bases between the two germline ends. CDR1 and CDR2 (germline): SEHNR, FQNEAQ (reference sequence). This CDR3 spans 14 amino acids. CDR3 amino acids: CASGRDRFTYEQYF. CDR3 nucleotide sequence: TGTGCCAGCGGGAGGGACAGGTTCACCTACGAGCAGTACTTC. Together with reference TRBV7-9 and TRBJ2-7, the CDR3 gives the full variable domain: DTGVSQNPRHKITKRGQNVTFRCDPISEHNRLYWYRQTLGQGPEFLTYFQNEAQLEKSRLLSDRFSAERPKGSFSTLEIQRTEQGDSAMYLCASGRDRFTYEQYFGPGTRLTVT.

The sample holds one count of this clone. The V gene is TRBV19, the J gene TRBJ1-2; tentatively, D is TRBD1 (5 bases). The CDR3 length is 14 residues. V shed 5 bases and J shed 5 bases, with 15 bases lying between them. From germline, CDR1 is LNHDA and CDR2 SQIVND (reference sequence). The CDR3 loop reads CASSFLDGGYGYTF. The CDR3 coding sequence is TGTGCCAGTAGTTTTTTGGACGGGGGTTATGGCTACACCTTC.

This clone was picked up one time. V gene TRBV5-5 combines with J gene TRBJ2-1; unclear D gene. Trimming took off 3 bases at V and 0 bases at J, with 25 bases between the two ends. This CDR3 region has 20 residues. Per germline, CDR1 SGHKS and CDR2 YYEKEE (reference sequence). CDR3 region: CASSSGSSRLKISSYNEQFF. CDR3 DNA sequence: TGTGCCAGCAGCTCCGGGTCCAGTCGATTAAAAATTAGCTCCTACAATGAGCAGTTCTTC. Full variable domain (rest looked up from reference TRBV5-5 and TRBJ2-1): DAGVTQSPTHLIKTRGQQVTLRCSPISGHKSVSWYQQVLGQGPQFIFQYYEKEERGRGNFPDRFSARQFPNYSSELNVNALLLGDSALYLCASSSGSSRLKISSYNEQFFGPGTRLTVL.

The chain uses TRBV7-2 and TRBJ2-7; unclear D gene. V was trimmed by 1 base and J by 2 bases, leaving 6 bases between them. This CDR3 contains 13 residues. Germline assignment: CDR1 SGHTA and CDR2 FQGNSA. Here the CDR3 reads CASSLEATYEQYF. In DNA form, the CDR3 reads TGTGCCAGCAGCTTAGAAGCTACCTACGAGCAGTACTTC.

V is TRBV5-5 and J is TRBJ1-5, with D possibly matching TRBD1 (5 bases). The V end was cut by 2 bases, the J end by 4 bases, with 10 bases between. The CDR3 is 14 amino acids. Germline V gene sequence: CDR1 SGHKS, CDR2 YYEKEE (reference sequence). DNA for the CDR3: TGTGCCAGCAGCTTAGGCACAGGAAATCAGCCCCAGCATTTT. Amino acid sequence: CASSLGTGNQPQHF.

This clone was detected only once. V gene TRBV28 combines with J gene TRBJ2-2; D might be TRBD1 or TRBD2, each matching 5 bases. Germline V gene data show CDR1 as MDHEN and CDR2 as SYDVKM. The CDR3 sequence is 13 residues long. The ends were cut back, 6 bases at V and 6 bases at J, with 11 bases in the middle. The CDR3 DNA reads as TGTGCCAGCAGGGCCCGGGGACCCGGGGAGCTGTTTTTT. It codes for CASRARGPGELFF. Full variable domain (outside the CDR3, taken from reference TRBV28 and TRBJ2-2): DVKVTQSSRYLVKRTGEKVFLECVQDMDHENMFWYRQDPGLGLRLIYFSYDVKMKEKGDIPEGYSVSREKKERFSLILESASTNQTSMYLCASRARGPGELFFGEGSRLTVL.

This clone is a singleton in its sample. CDR3 sequence: CSARSVSEAFF. As DNA, the CDR3 is TGCAGTGCTAGATCGGTTAGTGAAGCTTTCTTT. The chain uses TRBV20-1 and TRBJ1-1; D is ambiguous. Trimming removed 2 bases from V and 7 bases from J, with 8 bases in between. The CDR3 has 11 residues. CDR1 and CDR2 (germline): DFQATT, SNEGSKA (reference sequence).

This clone has just one count. The rearrangement uses TRBV5-4 and TRBJ2-7; the D is unclear. The CDR3 is made up of 14 amino acids. V shed 5 bases and J shed 0 bases, with 12 bases lying between them. CDR1 and CDR2 (germline): SGHNT, YYREEE (reference sequence). Written as DNA, the CDR3 is TGTGCCAGCAGGGCAGCTAGTGACTCCTACGAGCAGTACTTC. It yields the protein CASRAASDSYEQYF.

CDR3 sequence (DNA): TGTGCCAGCAGTCTACTTCGGGACAACTCTGGAAACACCATATATTTT. As protein: CASSLLRDNSGNTIYF. The chain couples TRBV2 to TRBJ1-3, with D tentatively TRBD1 (6 bases). This CDR3 spans 16 amino acids. Germline-derived CDR1 and CDR2 are SNHLY and FYNNEI. The V end was cut by 5 bases, the J end by 0 bases, with 14 bases between. Supplemented by reference TRBV2 and TRBJ1-3, the full variable domain reads EPEVTQTPSHQVTQMGQEVILRCVPISNHLYFYWYRQILGQKVEFLVSFYNNEISEKSEIFDDQFSVERPDGSNFTLKIRSTKLEDSAMYFCASSLLRDNSGNTIYFGEGSWLTVV.

The chain links TRBV5-1 to TRBJ1-1; D is unclear. The V gene's germline CDR1 is SGHRS and CDR2 YFSETQ. Trimming pared 5 bases from V and 0 bases from J, leaving 11 bases between. The CDR3 consists of 14 residues. The CDR3 region has the DNA TGCGCCAGCAGAGTCGCGGCGGTGAACACTGAAGCTTTCTTT. It translates to CASRVAAVNTEAFF.

The chain joins TRBV2 to TRBJ2-7; D not resolved. This CDR3 is 15 amino acids long. The germline V and J ends were trimmed by 5 bases and 2 bases, with 16 bases remaining between them. Looked up from germline, CDR1 is SNHLY and CDR2 is FYNNEI. As DNA, the CDR3 is TGTGCCAGCAGTAAATCGGTCAGCACCACCTACGAGCAGTACTTC. Translating gives CASSKSVSTTYEQYF. The complete variable domain, with remaining parts taken from reference TRBV2 and TRBJ2-7, reads EPEVTQTPSHQVTQMGQEVILRCVPISNHLYFYWYRQILGQKVEFLVSFYNNEISEKSEIFDDQFSVERPDGSNFTLKIRSTKLEDSAMYFCASSKSVSTTYEQYFGPGTRLTVT.